This T cell receptor beta chain was sequenced for a study of T cell changes during pregnancy in multiple sclerosis. Using immunoSEQ multiplex PCR, the repertoire was profiled, and TCRdb retains in-frame clones only, with some absent. The data contain some 11,000 clones, more than 85% of them singletons. Trimming removed 7 bases at V and 4 bases at J, with 10 bases between. The V gene's germline CDR1 is SNHLY and CDR2 FYNNEI. This CDR3 comprises 12 residues. Sequencing used CD8+ T cells from peripheral blood mononuclear cells, obtained in the first trimester of pregnancy. The sequence came from a female donor in good health, enrolled as a control in a pregnancy study. The chain is built from TRBV2 and TRBJ1-2; D is unclear. In nucleotides, the CDR3 is TGTGCCAGCACCAGTGGTGGCTATGGCTACACCTTC. This sequence encodes CASTSGGYGYTF.